The source of this T cell receptor (beta chain) is a study of cytomegalovirus exposure and HLA in healthy donors. Broader study findings: A later analysis linked a missense DCLRE1C variant to TCR beta V- and J-gene trimming.

The germline V gene encodes CDR1 MNHEY and CDR2 SMNVEV (reference sequence). The CDR3 spans 19 residues. The trim removed 4 bases at V and 0 bases at J, leaving 11 bases unmatched. The table lists this clone with a few counts. As yet, its antigen is unknown. Primers included in the PCR were 60 Vbeta and 13 Jbeta primers. This table comes from immunoSEQ multiplex PCR, and its TCRdb copy is limited to in-frame clones, with some not included. There are about 160,000 clones in the sample; around three quarters occur only once, and roughly 2% lies in the top ten. This TCR was recovered from a man in his fifties in good health and CMV-seropositive. Sequencing was carried out using PBMCs. This sequence joins TRBV27 and TRBJ1-6; TRBD1 agrees at 8 bases. This chain's CDR3 is CASSSRTGLRISYNSPLHF. DNA for the CDR3: TGTGCCAGCAGTTCCAGGACAGGGCTTAGAATCTCCTATAATTCACCCCTCCACTTT.